The table lists the clone carrying this T cell receptor (beta chain) with a count of one. Its cognate antigen is unknown. The CDR3 loop spans 12 amino acids. The germline V gene has CDR1 KGHSH and CDR2 LQKENI. With 3 bases removed from V and 11 bases from J, the gap between germline ends came to 11 bases. These data are taken from a study of post-analysis software for immune sequencing data. Study-level information: Multiple sclerosis in the patients followed relapsing-remitting, secondary progressive and progressive-relapsing courses.

Unique molecular identifiers were present in the TCR beta cDNA libraries. When about 1 to 11 million T cells were used, they gave approximately 450,000 cDNA molecules. TCRdb reanalysed the PCR reads using MiXCR and keeps one entry per CDR3 protein. The repertoire holds approximately 730,000 distinct CDR3 sequences, with under 60% as singletons. Study results and caveats: Elevated frequency relative to controls characterized several TRBV segments in patients, TRBV5-6, TRBV5-1 and TRBV20-1 among them. Clustering by F measure revealed strong co-clustering among samples prepared together in one batch.

The gene calls are TRBV18 and TRBJ2-1; maybe TRBD1 (5 bases). Sequenced input: blood. This clonotype was obtained from a girl aged 5-17 years with multiple sclerosis. The CDR3: CASSPQGNKQFF. CDR3 nucleotides: TGTGCCAGCTCACCGCAGGGCAACAAGCAGTTCTTC.